Listed below are T cell receptor beta chains from one sample, sequenced in a study of CD8+CD57+ T cells in acquired aplastic anemia. TCRdb passed the reads through MiXCR, listing each CDR3 protein once. The sample lists 450,000 to 550,000 distinct CDR3 sequences; roughly a third were seen once. The source material was sorted CD4+, CD8+, or CD8+CD57+ T cells (not recorded which) from PBMCs. These receptors originate from a human donor with aplastic anemia. Each CDR3 is given with its conserved first and last residue. Part of the rows lack a size; the others show once, few, many or a class for expanded clones.

j_call	v_call	clone_size	cdr3_aa
TRBJ2-2	TRBV14	.	CASSQDFTGELFF
TRBJ1-5	TRBV2	.	CASGDRGGGQPQHF
TRBJ1-6	TRBV19	many	CASSTSRDRLSPLHF
TRBJ2-3	TRBV11-2	.	CASSEGQLGADTQYF
TRBJ1-1	TRBV10-1	.	CASSEALNTEAFF
TRBJ2-1	TRBV7-3	.	CASSYYAGEQFF
TRBJ1-2	TRBV12-3/TRBV12-4	many	CASRRQGGYGYTF
TRBJ1-1	TRBV7-2	few	CASSYRQGTRTEAFF
TRBJ1-2	TRBV12-3/TRBV12-4	many	CASSLSFYGYTF
TRBJ1-6	TRBV10-3	many	CAISWTSGLHF
TRBJ2-7	TRBV3-1	.	CASSLLTKDYEQYF
TRBJ1-4	TRBV7-2	.	CASSADREKLFF
TRBJ2-2	TRBV7-2	many	CASSLLGTGELFF
TRBJ1-1	TRBV12-3/TRBV12-4	few	CASRPQTNTEAFF
TRBJ1-6	TRBV10-3	few	CAIESGYNSPLHF
TRBJ1-5	TRBV5-6	few	CASSLGVTGKDQPQHF
TRBJ2-3	TRBV2	many	CASSNSKSRDTQYF
TRBJ1-2	TRBV19	many	CASSKSPGTGHGYTF
TRBJ2-7	TRBV20-1	few	CSARDQEGSGGYEQYF
TRBJ1-4	TRBV30	.	CAWSVFQGWDEKLFF
TRBJ2-5	TRBV7-2	.	CASSLQTGPSETQYF
TRBJ2-1	TRBV10-2	many	CASLSSGQNNEQFF
TRBJ2-3	TRBV7-9	.	CASSPDWGADTQYF
TRBJ2-7	TRBV2	.	CASRNQGGEYEQYF
TRBJ2-2	TRBV4-1	many	CASSQHYTGELFF
TRBJ1-5	TRBV29-1	.	CSVDEARGNQPQHF
TRBJ2-7	TRBV7-6	many	CASSPRTGEEQYF
TRBJ2-1	TRBV4-2	.	CASSQERSGRHNEQFF